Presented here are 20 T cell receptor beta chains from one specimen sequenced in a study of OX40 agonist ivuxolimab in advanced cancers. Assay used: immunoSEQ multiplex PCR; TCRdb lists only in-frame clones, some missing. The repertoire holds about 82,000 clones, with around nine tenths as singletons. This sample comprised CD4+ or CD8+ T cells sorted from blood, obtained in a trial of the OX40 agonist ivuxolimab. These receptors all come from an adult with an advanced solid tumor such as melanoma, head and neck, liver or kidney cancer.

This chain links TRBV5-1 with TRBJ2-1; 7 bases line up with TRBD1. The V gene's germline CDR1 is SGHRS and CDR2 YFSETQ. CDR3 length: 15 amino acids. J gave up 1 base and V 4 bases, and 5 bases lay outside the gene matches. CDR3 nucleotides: TGCGCCAGCAGCGCCGGGACAGAGTCCTACAATGAGCAGTTCTTC. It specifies CASSAGTESYNEQFF.

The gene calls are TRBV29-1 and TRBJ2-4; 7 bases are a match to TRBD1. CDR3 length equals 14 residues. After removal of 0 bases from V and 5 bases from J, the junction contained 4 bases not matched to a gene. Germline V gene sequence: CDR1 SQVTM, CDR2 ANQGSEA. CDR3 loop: CSVEDRDSQNIQYF. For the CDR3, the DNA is TGCAGCGTTGAAGATAGGGACAGCCAAAACATTCAGTACTTC.

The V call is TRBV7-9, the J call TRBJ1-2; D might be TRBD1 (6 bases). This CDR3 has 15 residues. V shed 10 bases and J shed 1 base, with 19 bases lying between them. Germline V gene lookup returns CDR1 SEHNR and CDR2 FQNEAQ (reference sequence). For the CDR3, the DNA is TGTGCCACGAGCGGGAGGGGGGGCAATAACTATGGCTACACCTTC. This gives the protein CATSGRGGNNYGYTF.

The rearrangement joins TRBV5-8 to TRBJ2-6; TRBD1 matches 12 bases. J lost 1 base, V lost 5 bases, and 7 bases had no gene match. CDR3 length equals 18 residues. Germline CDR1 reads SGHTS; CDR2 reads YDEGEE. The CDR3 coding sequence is TGTGCCAGCAGATGGGACAGGGGGCTACTATCTGGGGCCAACGTCCTGACTTTC. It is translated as CASRWDRGLLSGANVLTF.

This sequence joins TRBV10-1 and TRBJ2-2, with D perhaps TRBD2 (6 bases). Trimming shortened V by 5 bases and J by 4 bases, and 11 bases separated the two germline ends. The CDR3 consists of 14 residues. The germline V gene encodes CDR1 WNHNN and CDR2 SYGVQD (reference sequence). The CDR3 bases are TGCGCCAGCAGTCCCGGGACTGCCACCGGGGAGCTGTTTTTT. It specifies CASSPGTATGELFF.

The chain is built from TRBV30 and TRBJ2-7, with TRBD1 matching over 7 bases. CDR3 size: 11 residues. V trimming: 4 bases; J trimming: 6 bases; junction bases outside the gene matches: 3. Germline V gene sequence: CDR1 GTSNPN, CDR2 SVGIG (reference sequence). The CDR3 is CAWTPGGEQYF. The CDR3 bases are TGTGCCTGGACCCCAGGGGGCGAGCAGTACTTC. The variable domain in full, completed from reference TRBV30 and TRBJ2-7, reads SQTIHQWPATLVQPVGSPLSLECTVEGTSNPNLYWYRQAAGRGLQLLFYSVGIGQISSEVPQNLSASRPQDRQFILSSKKLLLSDSGFYLCAWTPGGEQYFGPGTRLTVT.

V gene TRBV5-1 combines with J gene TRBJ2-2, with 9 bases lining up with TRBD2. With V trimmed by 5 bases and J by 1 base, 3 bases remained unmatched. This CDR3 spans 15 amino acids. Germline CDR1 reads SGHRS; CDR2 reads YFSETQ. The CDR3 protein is CASSFSGRNTGELFF. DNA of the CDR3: TGCGCCAGCAGTTTTAGCGGGAGGAACACCGGGGAGCTGTTTTTT.

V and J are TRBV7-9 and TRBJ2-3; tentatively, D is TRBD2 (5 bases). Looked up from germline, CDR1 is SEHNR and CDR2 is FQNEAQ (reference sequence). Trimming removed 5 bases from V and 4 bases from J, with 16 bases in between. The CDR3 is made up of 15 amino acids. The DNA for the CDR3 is TGTGCCAGCAGCCAAAGAAATAGCGACTCAGATACGCAGTATTTT. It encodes CASSQRNSDSDTQYF.

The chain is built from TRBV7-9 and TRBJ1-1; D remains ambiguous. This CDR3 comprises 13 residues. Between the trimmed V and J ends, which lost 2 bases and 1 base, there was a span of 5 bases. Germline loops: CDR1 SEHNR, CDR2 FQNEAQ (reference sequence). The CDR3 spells CASSLSGNTEAFF. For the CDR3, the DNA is TGTGCCAGCAGCTTATCGGGGAACACTGAAGCTTTCTTT.

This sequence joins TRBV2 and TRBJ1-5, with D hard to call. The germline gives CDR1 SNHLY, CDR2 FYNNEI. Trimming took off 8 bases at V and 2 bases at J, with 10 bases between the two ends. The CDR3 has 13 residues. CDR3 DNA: TGTGCCAGCGATTTGGCCCGCAATCAGCCCCAGCATTTT. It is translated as CASDLARNQPQHF.

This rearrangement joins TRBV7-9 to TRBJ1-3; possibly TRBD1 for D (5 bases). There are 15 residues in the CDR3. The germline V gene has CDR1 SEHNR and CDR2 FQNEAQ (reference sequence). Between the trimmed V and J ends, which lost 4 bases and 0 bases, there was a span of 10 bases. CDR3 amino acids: CASSSWDGSGNTIYF. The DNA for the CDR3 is TGTGCCAGCAGCTCATGGGACGGCTCTGGAAACACCATATATTTT.

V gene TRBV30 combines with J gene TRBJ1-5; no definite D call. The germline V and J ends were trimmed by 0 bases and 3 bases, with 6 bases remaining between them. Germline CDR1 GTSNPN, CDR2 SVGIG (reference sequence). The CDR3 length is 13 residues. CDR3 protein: CAWSVDNNQPQHF. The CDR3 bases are TGTGCCTGGAGTGTTGATAACAATCAGCCCCAGCATTTT.

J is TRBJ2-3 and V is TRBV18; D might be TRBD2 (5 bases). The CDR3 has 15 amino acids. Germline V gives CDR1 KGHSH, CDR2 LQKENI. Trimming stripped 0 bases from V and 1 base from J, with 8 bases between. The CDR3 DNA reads TGTGCCAGCTCACCACCTAGCGTTGGCACAGATACGCAGTATTTT. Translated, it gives CASSPPSVGTDTQYF.

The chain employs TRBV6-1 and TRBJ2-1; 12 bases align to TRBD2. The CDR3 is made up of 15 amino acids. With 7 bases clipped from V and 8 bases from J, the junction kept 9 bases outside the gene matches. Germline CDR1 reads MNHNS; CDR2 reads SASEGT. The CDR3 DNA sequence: TGTGCCAGCACCGCGGCGCTAGCGGGAGGGTATGAGCAGTTCTTC. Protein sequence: CASTAALAGGYEQFF.

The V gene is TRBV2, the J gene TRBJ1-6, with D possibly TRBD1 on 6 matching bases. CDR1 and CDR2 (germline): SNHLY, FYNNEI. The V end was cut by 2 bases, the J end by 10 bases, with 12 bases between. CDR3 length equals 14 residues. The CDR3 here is CASSESRGSSPLHF. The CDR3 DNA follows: TGTGCCAGCAGTGAATCGAGGGGGTCATCACCCCTCCACTTT.

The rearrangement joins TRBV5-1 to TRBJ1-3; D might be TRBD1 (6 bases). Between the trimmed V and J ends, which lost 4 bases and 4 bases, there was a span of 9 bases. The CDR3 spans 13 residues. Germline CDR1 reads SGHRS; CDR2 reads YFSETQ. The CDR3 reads CASSPGVGNTIYF. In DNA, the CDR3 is TGCGCCAGCAGCCCAGGGGTAGGAAACACCATATATTTT. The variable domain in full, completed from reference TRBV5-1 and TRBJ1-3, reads KAGVTQTPRYLIKTRGQQVTLSCSPISGHRSVSWYQQTPGQGLQFLFEYFSETQRNKGNFPGRFSGRQFSNSRSEMNVSTLELGDSALYLCASSPGVGNTIYFGEGSWLTVV.

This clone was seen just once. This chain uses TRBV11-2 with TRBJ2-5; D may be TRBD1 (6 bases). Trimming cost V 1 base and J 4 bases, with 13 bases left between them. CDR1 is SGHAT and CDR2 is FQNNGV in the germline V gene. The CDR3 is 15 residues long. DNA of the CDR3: TGTGCCAGCAGCTTAGCGCAGGGGTTGGGAGAGACCCAGTACTTC. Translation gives CASSLAQGLGETQYF.

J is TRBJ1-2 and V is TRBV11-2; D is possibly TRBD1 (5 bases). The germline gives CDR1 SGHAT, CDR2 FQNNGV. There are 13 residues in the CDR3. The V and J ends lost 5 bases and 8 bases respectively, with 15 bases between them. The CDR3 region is CASSQGPLGGYTF. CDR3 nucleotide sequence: TGTGCCAGCAGCCAGGGCCCCCTCGGGGGCTACACCTTC. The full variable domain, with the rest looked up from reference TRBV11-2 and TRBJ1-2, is EAGVAQSPRYKIIEKRQSVAFWCNPISGHATLYWYQQILGQGPKLLIQFQNNGVVDDSQLPKDRFSAERLKGVDSTLKIQPAKLEDSAVYLCASSQGPLGGYTFGSGTRLTVV.

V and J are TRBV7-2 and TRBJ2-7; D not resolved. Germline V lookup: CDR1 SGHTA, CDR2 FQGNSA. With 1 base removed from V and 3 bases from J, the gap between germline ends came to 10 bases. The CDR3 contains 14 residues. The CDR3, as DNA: TGTGCCAGCAGCTTAGGGCAGTCCCTCTACGAGCAGTACTTC. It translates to CASSLGQSLYEQYF.

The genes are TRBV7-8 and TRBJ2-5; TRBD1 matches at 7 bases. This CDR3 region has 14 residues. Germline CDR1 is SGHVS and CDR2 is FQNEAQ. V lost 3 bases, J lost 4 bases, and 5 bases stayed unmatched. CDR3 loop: CASSFPTGTETQYF. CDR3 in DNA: TGTGCCAGCAGCTTCCCGACAGGGACAGAGACCCAGTACTTC.